A single sample gave rise to the 19 T cell receptor beta chains below, sequenced in a study of PD-1 blockade in classical Hodgkin lymphoma. TCRdb's table, derived via immunoSEQ multiplex PCR, lists solely in-frame clones and lacks some. The sample consists of around 17,000 clones, 75% to 95% of them appearing once. Time point: newly diagnosed, previously untreated cHL patient sample. Sequenced material: peripheral blood mononuclear cells (PBMCs). The receptors stem from a human donor with classical Hodgkin lymphoma.

This clone was seen only once. The chain links TRBV15 to TRBJ2-7, with TRBD1 identical over 10 bases. V was clipped by 8 bases and J by 3 bases; unmatched bases: 4. The length of the CDR3 is 13 residues. CDR1 is LNHNV, CDR2 YYDKDF, per germline (reference sequence). The CDR3: CATRTGGNYEQYF. For the CDR3, the DNA is TGTGCCACCCGGACAGGGGGAAACTACGAGCAGTACTTC.

The rearrangement uses TRBV19 and TRBJ2-2; unclear D gene. The CDR3 runs 15 residues. Trimming left V 4 bases short and J 7 bases short, with 16 bases between. CDR1 and CDR2 from the germline V gene are LNHDA and SQIVND (reference sequence). The CDR3 sequence: CASSKAINGDGELFF. The CDR3 DNA reads as TGTGCCAGTAGTAAGGCGATCAACGGCGACGGGGAGCTGTTTTTT. Variable domain in full (rest from reference TRBV19 and TRBJ2-2): DGGITQSPKYLFRKEGQNVTLSCEQNLNHDAMYWYRQDPGQGLRLIYYSQIVNDFQKGDIAEGYSVSREKKESFPLTVTSAQKNPTAFYLCASSKAINGDGELFFGEGSRLTVL.

The V gene is TRBV2, the J gene TRBJ1-5; D possibly corresponds to TRBD1 (6 bases). CDR1 SNHLY and CDR2 FYNNEI come from the germline V gene. This CDR3 has 15 residues. V lost 6 bases and J 3 bases, leaving 15 bases between the germline ends. CDR3 DNA sequence: TGTGCCAGCAGGTGGGGGGGGCAGTCCAATCAGCCCCAGCATTTT. Translating it yields CASRWGGQSNQPQHF.

This chain connects TRBV28 to TRBJ2-5; D might be TRBD1 (6 bases). Near its end, the DNA agrees better with TRBJ2-7, so the J call may be wrong. From germline, CDR1 is MDHEN and CDR2 SYDVKM. This CDR3 has 13 amino acids. CDR3 sequence: CASRKQGSYEQYF. The CDR3 nucleotides are TGTGCCAGCAGAAAACAGGGCTCCTACGAGCAGTACTTC.

In this sample, this clone turned up once. The chain uses TRBV11-2 and TRBJ2-3; D possibly corresponds to TRBD2 (6 bases). This CDR3 is built from 15 residues. Trimming cost V 5 bases and J 2 bases, with 14 bases left between them. Germline assignment: CDR1 SGHAT and CDR2 FQNNGV. CDR3 bases: TGTGCCAGCAGCCCCTGGAGCGGGTCCACAGATACGCAGTATTTT. It encodes CASSPWSGSTDTQYF.

This clone was seen a handful of times. This chain links TRBV27 with TRBJ2-7; maybe TRBD2 (5 bases). Trimming stripped 3 bases from V and 6 bases from J, with 21 bases between. The CDR3 extends over 16 amino acids. Germline V CDR1 and CDR2: MNHEY, SMNVEV (reference sequence). This CDR3 reads CASSFRTGSQPGEQYF. Here the CDR3 DNA reads TGTGCCAGCAGTTTCCGGACGGGATCCCAACCGGGCGAGCAGTACTTC.

The J gene is TRBJ2-3, the V gene TRBV15; TRBD2 aligns across 8 bases. CDR1 and CDR2 from the germline V gene are LNHNV and YYDKDF (reference sequence). V gave up 8 bases and J gave up 1 base; unmatched junction bases: 5. The CDR3 consists of 14 residues. CDR3 amino acids: CATESGRGTDTQYF. The DNA for the CDR3 is TGTGCCACCGAGAGCGGGAGAGGCACAGATACGCAGTATTTT.

V usage is TRBV28 and J usage is TRBJ2-1; D call uncertain. This CDR3 is built from 13 residues. The V end was cut by 6 bases, the J end by 3 bases, with 9 bases between. Germline values: CDR1 MDHEN, CDR2 SYDVKM. The CDR3 sequence is CASRGIFYNEQFF. DNA for the CDR3: TGTGCCAGCAGAGGGATATTCTACAATGAGCAGTTCTTC. The whole variable domain, filled in from reference TRBV28 and TRBJ2-1, reads DVKVTQSSRYLVKRTGEKVFLECVQDMDHENMFWYRQDPGLGLRLIYFSYDVKMKEKGDIPEGYSVSREKKERFSLILESASTNQTSMYLCASRGIFYNEQFFGPGTRLTVL.

The gene calls are TRBV9 and TRBJ2-1; 8 bases line up with TRBD2. With V trimmed by 0 bases and J by 6 bases, 5 bases remained unmatched. The CDR3 consists of 15 residues. The germline V gene has CDR1 SGDLS and CDR2 YYNGEE. Here the CDR3 DNA reads TGTGCCAGCAGCGTAGACGGGAGGGCCCCCAATGAGCAGTTCTTC. This gives the protein CASSVDGRAPNEQFF.

The rearrangement uses TRBV27 and TRBJ1-5; D is possibly TRBD1 (6 bases). V lost 6 bases and J lost 4, with 10 bases in between. This CDR3 has 13 residues. Germline CDR1 is MNHEY and CDR2 is SMNVEV (reference sequence). The CDR3 region is CASRTGFNQPQHF. DNA for the CDR3: TGTGCCAGCAGGACAGGTTTTAATCAGCCCCAGCATTTT.

The chain is built from TRBV7-7 and TRBJ2-5; 11 bases fit TRBD1. J lost 5 bases, V lost 5 bases, and 4 bases had no gene match. The CDR3 has 14 residues. Germline lookup yields CDR1 SSHAT and CDR2 FNYEAQ (reference sequence). CDR3: CASSKGTGGETQYF. The DNA of the CDR3 is TGTGCCAGCAGCAAGGGGACAGGGGGGGAGACCCAGTACTTC.

The rearrangement links TRBV2 to TRBJ2-5; 8 bases line up with TRBD1. V was pared by 2 bases and J by 5 bases, with 4 bases of the junction left unmatched. Germline V gives CDR1 SNHLY, CDR2 FYNNEI. CDR3 size: 14 residues. CDR3 loop: CASSETGGIETQYF. The CDR3 DNA follows: TGTGCCAGCAGTGAAACAGGGGGTATCGAGACCCAGTACTTC.

The genes are TRBV19 and TRBJ1-5; D is ambiguous. CDR1 is LNHDA and CDR2 is SQIVND in the germline V gene (reference sequence). The CDR3 consists of 13 residues. Trimming shortened V by 10 bases and J by 4 bases, and 14 bases separated the two germline ends. Written as DNA, the CDR3 is TGTGCCATCTCGGGAGGCAAGAATCAGCCCCAGCATTTT. Its translation is CAISGGKNQPQHF.

The chain is built from TRBV30 and TRBJ1-1; tentatively, D is TRBD1 (5 bases). The V end was cut by 5 bases, the J end by 0 bases, with 10 bases between. CDR1 and CDR2 from the germline V gene are GTSNPN and SVGIG (reference sequence). The CDR3 loop spans 13 amino acids. In DNA form, the CDR3 reads TGTGCCTGGGGGAAGGGGCTGAACACTGAAGCTTTCTTT. It is translated as CAWGKGLNTEAFF.

The chain links TRBV9 to TRBJ2-2, with 7 bases that match TRBD2. CDR3 size: 15 residues. Looked up from germline, CDR1 is SGDLS and CDR2 is YYNGEE. V lost 0 bases, J lost 4 bases, and 3 bases stayed unmatched. CDR3 DNA: TGTGCCAGCAGCGTAGTCCCTAGCGGCACCGGGGAGCTGTTTTTT. It codes for CASSVVPSGTGELFF.

The chain recombines TRBV7-8 with TRBJ1-1; D call uncertain. V lost 5 bases and J 1 base, leaving 14 bases between the germline ends. The CDR3 totals 15 residues. CDR1 SGHVS and CDR2 FQNEAQ come from the germline V gene. CDR3 residues: CASSREPLGNTEAFF. The CDR3 DNA sequence: TGTGCCAGCAGCCGAGAACCCCTAGGGAACACTGAAGCTTTCTTT. Full variable domain (remainder filled in from reference TRBV7-8 and TRBJ1-1): GAGVSQSPRYKVAKRGQDVALRCDPISGHVSLFWYQQALGQGPEFLTYFQNEAQLDKSGLPSDRFFAERPEGSVSTLKIQRTQQEDSAVYLCASSREPLGNTEAFFGQGTRLTVV.

The chain employs TRBV5-1 and TRBJ2-1; a weak D match, TRBD1 (5 bases). The length of the CDR3 is 14 residues. Trimming cost V 0 bases and J 9 bases, with 13 bases left between them. The germline V gene has CDR1 SGHRS and CDR2 YFSETQ. The chain's CDR3 is CASSLGATTGEQFF. The CDR3 nucleotides read TGCGCCAGCAGCTTGGGGGCAACCACAGGTGAGCAGTTCTTC.

This clone was picked up one time. The chain links TRBV25-1 to TRBJ2-3, with D possibly matching TRBD1 (6 bases). The CDR3 has 16 amino acids. Trimming shortened V by 3 bases and J by 4 bases, and 17 bases separated the two germline ends. Germline loops: CDR1 MGHDK, CDR2 SYGVNS. Written as DNA, the CDR3 is TGTGCCAGCAGTGAGGGGACAAGGGGGTTCGCAGATACGCAGTATTTT. Its translation: CASSEGTRGFADTQYF.

V usage is TRBV20-1 and J usage is TRBJ2-7; D unclear. The ends were cut back, 7 bases at V and 3 bases at J, with 10 bases in the middle. The CDR3 loop spans 11 amino acids. Germline V CDR1 and CDR2: DFQATT, SNEGSKA (reference sequence). The DNA of the CDR3 is TGCAGTGGTCTCTATATCTACGAGCAGTACTTC. Residues: CSGLYIYEQYF.